The 25 T cell receptor beta chains below all came from one sample that was sequenced in a study of shared clonotypes between healthy human individuals. As defined, naive CD8 cells were CD45RO-negative and positively selected for CCR7, with terminally differentiated effector memory CD45RA+ cells excluded. Only in-frame clones appear in the TCRdb table, and some are missing; sequencing was by immunoSEQ multiplex PCR. The sample has about 1.9 million clones; roughly 93% are singletons. The sequenced sample consisted of naive CD8+ T cells from PBMCs. All receptors derive from a man younger than 35 in good health. Some clones in this sample may be carry-over from other donors' samples.

The chain joins TRBV29-1 to TRBJ2-1; 8 positions agree with TRBD2. Germline V gives CDR1 SQVTM, CDR2 ANQGSEA. The length of the CDR3 is 14 residues. V gave up 7 bases and J gave up 3 bases; unmatched junction bases: 8. Here the CDR3 DNA reads TGCAGCGCTGACACTAGCGGTCTCTACAATGAGCAGTTCTTC. As protein: CSADTSGLYNEQFF.

CDR3 loop: CASSPSVGGYTDTQYF. The CDR3 DNA reads as TGTGCCAGCAGCCCATCCGTGGGGGGCTACACAGATACGCAGTATTTT. The rearrangement links TRBV7-9 to TRBJ2-3; D could derive from TRBD1 or TRBD2 (6 bases each). The V end was cut by 5 bases, the J end by 2 bases, with 17 bases between. The length of the CDR3 is 16 residues. The germline V gene encodes CDR1 SEHNR and CDR2 FQNEAQ (reference sequence). The complete variable domain, with remaining parts taken from reference TRBV7-9 and TRBJ2-3, reads DTGVSQNPRHKITKRGQNVTFRCDPISEHNRLYWYRQTLGQGPEFLTYFQNEAQLEKSRLLSDRFSAERPKGSFSTLEIQRTEQGDSAMYLCASSPSVGGYTDTQYFGPGTRLTVL.

J is TRBJ2-7 and V is TRBV27; possible D gene TRBD1, 6 bases. Trimming removed 5 bases at V and 7 bases at J, with 15 bases between. Germline CDR1 and CDR2: MNHEY and SMNVEV (reference sequence). The CDR3 runs to 13 residues. The CDR3 reads CASSAGVWVEQYF. The CDR3 nucleotides read TGTGCCAGCAGTGCAGGGGTTTGGGTGGAGCAGTACTTC.

This chain's CDR3 is CASGPGGTPYEQYF. CDR3 DNA: TGTGCCAGCGGTCCGGGCGGGACCCCCTACGAGCAGTACTTC. The chain has TRBV27 and TRBJ2-7, with a tentative D call TRBD2 (6 bases). CDR3 length equals 14 residues. V gave up 8 bases and J gave up 2 bases, with 16 bases separating them. Germline V CDR1 and CDR2: MNHEY, SMNVEV (reference sequence).

The chain recombines TRBV11-3 with TRBJ2-3; no clear D gene. CDR1 is SGHNT and CDR2 is YENEEA in the germline V gene. The length of the CDR3 is 15 residues. V shed 5 bases and J shed 0 bases, with 12 bases lying between them. CDR3 protein: CASSPRFTSTDTQYF. For the CDR3, the DNA is TGTGCCAGCAGCCCCCGGTTTACTAGCACAGATACGCAGTATTTT.

The chain carries TRBV28 and TRBJ2-2; TRBD1 agrees at 10 bases. The length of the CDR3 is 17 residues. The germline V gene has CDR1 MDHEN and CDR2 SYDVKM. V trimming: 6 bases; J trimming: 4 bases; junction bases outside the gene matches: 11. CDR3: CASSPAGTGDSTGELFF. For the CDR3, the DNA is TGTGCCAGCAGCCCCGCGGGGACAGGGGATAGCACCGGGGAGCTGTTTTTT.

The gene calls are TRBV6-1 and TRBJ2-1; TRBD2 aligns across 10 bases. The trim removed 3 bases at V and 6 bases at J, leaving 5 bases unmatched. CDR1 is MNHNS, CDR2 SASEGT, per germline. CDR3 size: 15 residues. The CDR3 loop reads CASSDGSGRANEQFF. CDR3 coding DNA: TGTGCCAGCAGTGACGGCAGCGGGAGGGCCAATGAGCAGTTCTTC.

The chain couples TRBV7-2 to TRBJ1-1; tentatively, D is TRBD1 (5 bases). Germline CDR1 and CDR2: SGHTA and FQGNSA. Trimming took off 1 base at V and 0 bases at J, with 18 bases between the two ends. This CDR3 has 18 residues. The CDR3 nucleotides read TGTGCCAGCAGCTTAGAGGGGTTGGGTGTTCTCCTGAACACTGAAGCTTTCTTT. This codes for CASSLEGLGVLLNTEAFF. The full variable domain, in which reference TRBV7-2 and TRBJ1-1 provide the parts outside the CDR3, is GAGVSQSPSNKVTEKGKDVELRCDPISGHTALYWYRQSLGQGLEFLIYFQGNSAPDKSGLPSDRFSAERTGGSVSTLTIQRTQQEDSAVYLCASSLEGLGVLLNTEAFFGQGTRLTVV.

Only one count was recorded for this clone. V usage is TRBV28 and J usage is TRBJ1-1, with unresolved D. V dropped 2 bases and J dropped 4 bases, with 11 bases sitting between them. The CDR3 spans 14 residues. Germline assignment: CDR1 MDHEN and CDR2 SYDVKM. In DNA, the CDR3 is TGTGCCAGCAGTTTAAATCCGCGGAGCACTGAAGCTTTCTTT. It specifies CASSLNPRSTEAFF. Full variable domain (remainder filled in from reference TRBV28 and TRBJ1-1): DVKVTQSSRYLVKRTGEKVFLECVQDMDHENMFWYRQDPGLGLRLIYFSYDVKMKEKGDIPEGYSVSREKKERFSLILESASTNQTSMYLCASSLNPRSTEAFFGQGTRLTVV.

In its sample, this clone was seen once. The chain links TRBV6-5 to TRBJ1-1; D call uncertain. V lost 6 bases and J 1 base, leaving 15 bases between the germline ends. CDR3 length: 15 residues. CDR1 and CDR2 from the germline V gene are MNHEY and SVGAGI. The CDR3 region has the DNA TGTGCCAGCAGCCCCGACACACAGTCGAACACTGAAGCTTTCTTT. This encodes CASSPDTQSNTEAFF.

The V and J genes are TRBV5-5 and TRBJ2-7; D is perhaps TRBD2 (5 bases). Germline values: CDR1 SGHKS, CDR2 YYEKEE (reference sequence). V was trimmed by 1 base and J by 6 bases, leaving 17 bases between them. This CDR3 is 15 amino acids long. CDR3: CASSLWRTDLGEQYF. Written as DNA, the CDR3 is TGTGCCAGCAGCTTGTGGAGGACGGATTTAGGCGAGCAGTACTTC.

The gene calls are TRBV11-2 and TRBJ2-1; 14 nucleotides agree with TRBD2. The J segment lost 10 bases and the V segment lost 6 bases, leaving 8 bases of the junction unmatched. The germline V gene has CDR1 SGHAT and CDR2 FQNNGV. This CDR3 is 15 amino acids long. CDR3: CASSSGLAGGREQFF. The CDR3 DNA reads TGTGCCAGCAGTTCAGGACTAGCGGGAGGACGGGAGCAGTTCTTC.

The chain has TRBV29-1 and TRBJ1-1; D uncertain. V dropped 3 bases and J dropped 5 bases, with 10 bases sitting between them. The CDR3 covers 12 residues. Germline V gives CDR1 SQVTM, CDR2 ANQGSEA. CDR3: CSVDLGWTEAFF. CDR3 DNA: TGCAGCGTTGATCTTGGGTGGACTGAAGCTTTCTTT. The full variable domain, rest sourced from reference TRBV29-1 and TRBJ1-1, is SAVISQKPSRDICQRGTSLTIQCQVDSQVTMMFWYRQQPGQSLTLIATANQGSEATYESGFVIDKFPISRPNLTFSTLTVSNMSPEDSSIYLCSVDLGWTEAFFGQGTRLTVV.

The rearrangement links TRBV29-1 to TRBJ1-4; D is undetermined. The CDR3 spans 12 residues. The germline V and J ends were trimmed by 4 bases and 4 bases, with 7 bases remaining between them. The V gene's germline CDR1 is SQVTM and CDR2 ANQGSEA. CDR3 loop: CSVGPINEKLFF. The CDR3 DNA follows: TGCAGCGTTGGACCGATTAATGAAAAACTGTTTTTT. The variable domain in full, with the rest retrieved from reference TRBV29-1 and TRBJ1-4, is SAVISQKPSRDICQRGTSLTIQCQVDSQVTMMFWYRQQPGQSLTLIATANQGSEATYESGFVIDKFPISRPNLTFSTLTVSNMSPEDSSIYLCSVGPINEKLFFGSGTQLSVL.

The rearrangement uses TRBV11-2 and TRBJ2-1; no clear D. From germline, CDR1 is SGHAT and CDR2 FQNNGV. The V gene lost 0 bases and the J gene lost 10 bases, with 4 bases spanning the gap. This CDR3 is 11 amino acids long. The CDR3 DNA reads TGTGCCAGCAGCTTAGATCGGGAGCAGTTCTTC. It is translated as CASSLDREQFF.

The chain recombines TRBV9 with TRBJ2-3; perhaps TRBD2 as D (6 bases). CDR3 length: 16 amino acids. Germline V gives CDR1 SGDLS, CDR2 YYNGEE. Trimming removed 0 bases from V and 3 bases from J, with 14 bases in between. CDR3 residues: CASSVGTGTATDTQYF. The CDR3 nucleotides are TGTGCCAGCAGCGTAGGCACCGGGACTGCTACAGATACGCAGTATTTT.

V and J are TRBV30 and TRBJ1-6; weak D call: TRBD1 (6 bases). Per the germline V gene, CDR1 is GTSNPN and CDR2 is SVGIG (reference sequence). This CDR3 comprises 14 residues. V gave up 0 bases and J gave up 8 bases, with 11 bases separating them. The CDR3 protein is CAWSVGRGDSPLHF. CDR3 sequence (DNA): TGTGCCTGGAGTGTAGGGAGGGGGGATTCACCCCTCCACTTT.

The chain joins TRBV27 to TRBJ1-2, with a weak D call TRBD1 (5 bases). Germline lookup yields CDR1 MNHEY and CDR2 SMNVEV (reference sequence). The V gene lost 5 bases and the J gene lost 8 bases, with 18 bases spanning the gap. This CDR3 contains 14 residues. Here the CDR3 reads CASSADLRVWGYTF. The CDR3 DNA sequence: TGTGCCAGCAGTGCGGACCTCAGGGTGTGGGGCTACACCTTC.

V gene TRBV27 combines with J gene TRBJ2-2; possible D gene TRBD1, 6 bases. The CDR3 consists of 17 residues. Trimming took off 2 bases at V and 4 bases at J, with 17 bases between the two ends. Germline CDR1 is MNHEY and CDR2 is SMNVEV (reference sequence). CDR3 amino acids: CASSLGQGHIFTGELFF. The CDR3 nucleotides are TGTGCCAGCAGTTTAGGTCAGGGACATATTTTCACCGGGGAGCTGTTTTTT.

The chain carries TRBV19 and TRBJ1-2, with 7 bases that match TRBD1. The CDR3 length is 12 residues. Losses at the gene ends were 7 bases for V and 3 bases for J; bases not matched to a gene: 2. CDR1 LNHDA and CDR2 SQIVND come from the germline V gene (reference sequence). The CDR3 bases are TGTGCCAGTACTACAGGGGACTATGGCTACACCTTC. Protein: CASTTGDYGYTF.

The genes are TRBV5-4 and TRBJ2-1; 7 bases align to TRBD2. Germline V CDR1 and CDR2: SGHNT, YYREEE (reference sequence). This CDR3 region has 14 residues. V was clipped by 2 bases and J by 5 bases; unmatched bases: 4. CDR3 region: CASSLGLVNNEQFF. In nucleotides, the CDR3 is TGTGCCAGCAGCTTAGGACTAGTGAACAATGAGCAGTTCTTC.

Regarding this clone: At the DNA level, this CDR3 is encoded by other sequences in the same sample as well. The V call is TRBV5-6, the J call TRBJ1-2, with unresolved D. V was pared by 3 bases and J by 8 bases, with 11 bases between. The CDR3 contains 12 residues. The germline V gene encodes CDR1 SGHDT and CDR2 YYEEEE. CDR3 sequence: CASSSTGYGYTF. CDR3 coding DNA: TGTGCCAGCAGCTCGACGGGATACGGCTACACCTTC.

In this sample, this clone turned up many times. This chain connects TRBV2 to TRBJ1-5, with 10 nucleotides matching TRBD1. The CDR3 covers 17 residues. Germline values: CDR1 SNHLY, CDR2 FYNNEI. V dropped 3 bases and J dropped 5; count of bases not matched to a gene: 10. CDR3 protein: CASSDPGQGLTDQPQHF. CDR3 DNA sequence: TGTGCCAGCAGTGATCCGGGACAGGGGTTGACGGATCAGCCCCAGCATTTT. The full variable domain, completed using reference TRBV2 and TRBJ1-5, is EPEVTQTPSHQVTQMGQEVILRCVPISNHLYFYWYRQILGQKVEFLVSFYNNEISEKSEIFDDQFSVERPDGSNFTLKIRSTKLEDSAMYFCASSDPGQGLTDQPQHFGDGTRLSIL.

The genes are TRBV28 and TRBJ1-3, with D hard to call. Germline-derived CDR1 and CDR2 are MDHEN and SYDVKM. The germline V and J ends were trimmed by 7 bases and 2 bases, with 9 bases remaining between them. The CDR3 loop spans 13 amino acids. CDR3 protein: CASNHQTGNTIYF. The CDR3, as DNA: TGTGCCAGCAATCATCAGACTGGAAACACCATATATTTT.

The CDR3 DNA reads TGTGCCACCTGCCTACAGGTGAATAGCAATCAGCCCCAGCATTTT. This translates into CATCLQVNSNQPQHF. The J gene is TRBJ1-5, the V gene TRBV19; the D gene is possibly TRBD1 (5 bases). The V end was cut by 10 bases, the J end by 0 bases, with 16 bases between. The CDR3 runs 15 residues. Germline CDR1 LNHDA, CDR2 SQIVND (reference sequence).